This section outlines one T cell receptor (beta chain) sequence together with its context. These data originate in a study of blood T cells in healthy people across ages. V lost 8 bases and J lost 4; bases outside the gene matches: 2. The germline V gene has CDR1 SNHLY and CDR2 FYNNEI. CDR3 length: 14 residues. Donors were healthy Caucasian individuals from Russia aged about 6 to 100. Per sample, at least 5 micrograms of total RNA were extracted. A second PCR, run for about 7 to 11 cycles, used a sample-barcoded 5' primer plus a J-beta primer mix. The template-switch adaptor, which had 12 random nucleotides, put a tag on each cDNA molecule. One entry per CDR3 protein results from TCRdb running MiXCR on the 5' RACE reads. The sample holds 600,000 or so distinct CDR3 sequences, 21% seen once.

This receptor was taken from a man in his 70s in good health. Specimen: blood. This chain joins TRBV2 and TRBJ2-2; the match to TRBD2 covers 12 bases. CDR3 nucleotides: TGTGCCAGCGGGACTAGCGGGCCCACCGGGGAGCTGTTTTTT. This encodes CASGTSGPTGELFF.